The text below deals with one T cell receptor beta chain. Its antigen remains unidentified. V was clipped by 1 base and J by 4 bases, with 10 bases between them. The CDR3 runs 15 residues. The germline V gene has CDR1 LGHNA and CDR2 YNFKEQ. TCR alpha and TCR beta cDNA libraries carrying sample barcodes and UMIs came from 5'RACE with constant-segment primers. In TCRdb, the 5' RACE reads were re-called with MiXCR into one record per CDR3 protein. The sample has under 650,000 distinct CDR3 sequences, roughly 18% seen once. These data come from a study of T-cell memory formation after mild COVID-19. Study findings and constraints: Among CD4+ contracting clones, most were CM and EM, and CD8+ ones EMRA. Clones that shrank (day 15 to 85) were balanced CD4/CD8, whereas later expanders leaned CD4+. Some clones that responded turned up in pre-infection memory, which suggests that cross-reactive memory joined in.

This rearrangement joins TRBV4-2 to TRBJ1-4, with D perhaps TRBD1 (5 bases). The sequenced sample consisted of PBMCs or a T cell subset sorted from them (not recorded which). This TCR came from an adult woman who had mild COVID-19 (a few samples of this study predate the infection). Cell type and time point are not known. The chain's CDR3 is CASSQARGGNEKLFF. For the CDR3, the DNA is TGTGCCAGCAGCCAAGCGCGCGGGGGTAATGAAAAACTGTTTTTT.